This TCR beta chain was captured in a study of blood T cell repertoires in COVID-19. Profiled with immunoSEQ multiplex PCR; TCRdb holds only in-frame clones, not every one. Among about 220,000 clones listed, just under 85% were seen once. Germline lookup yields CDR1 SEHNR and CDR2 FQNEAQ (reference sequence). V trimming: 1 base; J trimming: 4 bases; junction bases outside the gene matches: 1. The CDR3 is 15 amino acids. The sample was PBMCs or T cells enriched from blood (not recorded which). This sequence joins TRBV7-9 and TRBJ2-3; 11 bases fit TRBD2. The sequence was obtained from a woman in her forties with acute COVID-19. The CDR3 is CASSLVAGGPDTQYF. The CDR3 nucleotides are TGTGCCAGCAGCTTAGTAGCGGGGGGGCCAGATACGCAGTATTTT. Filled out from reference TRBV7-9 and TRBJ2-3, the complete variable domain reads DTGVSQNPRHKITKRGQNVTFRCDPISEHNRLYWYRQTLGQGPEFLTYFQNEAQLEKSRLLSDRFSAERPKGSFSTLEIQRTEQGDSAMYLCASSLVAGGPDTQYFGPGTRLTVL.